This T cell receptor (beta chain) was recorded in a study of blood T cell repertoires in COVID-19. Study summary: Specimens from acute and convalescent COVID-19 originated in the United States, Italy and Spain. Nucleic acid was either cDNA or gDNA, and it came from T cells, B-cell-depleted T cells, or PBMCs.

In the authors' methods: Reference gene primer amplification yielded estimated nucleated cell counts. This table comes from immunoSEQ multiplex PCR, and its TCRdb copy is limited to in-frame clones, with some not included. D and trimming were read from the DNA, whereas the V and J calls and clone size are those reported in that table. The sample includes about 220,000 clones, less than 90% seen only once; the top ten take just under 20%. Germline V gives CDR1 SGHTA, CDR2 FQGNSA. V lost 7 bases and J 4 bases, leaving 14 bases between the germline ends. The CDR3 totals 14 residues. The chain is built from TRBV7-2 and TRBJ1-3; D is undetermined. This clonotype originated in a man aged 25 to 45 with active or convalescent COVID-19. Input material: peripheral blood. In nucleotides, the CDR3 is TGTGCCAGCACCCCAGCGGGTTCCGGAAACACCATATATTTT. Its protein product is CASTPAGSGNTIYF.